This T cell receptor (beta chain) was obtained from a study of blood T cell repertoires in COVID-19 (TCRdb year 2020). Some background on the complete study: Samples from collaborators originated in the United States, Italy and Spain and spanned both the acute and convalescent phases of COVID-19. The prospective study material was composed of cDNA or gDNA derived from T cells, B-cell-depleted T cells, or PBMCs. The dataset comprised deeply sampled blood TCRbeta repertoires from subjects exposed to, actively infected with, or recovered from COVID-19. The repertoires were released in a freely available public database meant as a resource for research on the immune response to SARS-CoV-2. The samples were drawn from the first 160 participants of the ongoing ImmuneRACE study and from 1,200 or so subjects provided by 6 global collaborators. A de-identified subject ID, COVID-19 status, age in years and sex were almost always included in the sample metadata. Where available, HLA class I and class II types were taken from metadata supplied by the sample provider and were not determined by assay-based typing. Study-wide findings and limitations: The amount of clinical and demographic metadata varied by source and participant and was provided uncurated.

Looking up the germline V gene (reference sequence) yields CDR1 MNHEY and CDR2 SMNVEV. V and J are truncated by 1 base and 2 bases respectively, leaving an intervening sequence of 6 bases. Taken from cysteine to phenylalanine, the CDR3 has 15 residues. Only CDR3 DNA remains: 45 bases, in frame from the first base. The collaborating institutions used their own protocols to collect whole blood in K2EDTA tubes. For TCRbeta analysis, collaborators shipped samples as frozen whole blood, isolated PBMCs, or DNA extracted from either of those sample types. With regard to this clone: No antigen is known for it. No much larger clone is present one base from it, and per-base qualities are unavailable.

TCRbeta CDR3 regions were amplified from genomic DNA by means of the immunoSEQ Assay, a bias-controlled multiplex PCR. In the paper's pipeline: The number of nucleated cells in each sample was estimated by amplification of reference gene primers within the assay. To quantify the absolute abundance of each unique TCRbeta CDR3 rearrangement, sequence reads were collapsed and filtered. For each sample, productive Simpson clonality was calculated as the square root of Simpson's diversity index over productive rearrangements. This is the immuneACCESS table as TCRdb keeps it, with only in-frame sequences that have V and J called. A part of the clones is gone; compared with another copy, unresolved V genes explain less than half, and the rest is unexplained. V, J and clone size are those of that table, while D and trimming were read from the DNA. For this sample the table gives 150,000 to 200,000 clones, of which about nine tenths were detected only once. The ten largest clones take up around 3.5% of the sample.

The TCR sequence derives from a man between 70 and 80 years old with acute or convalescent COVID-19. The chain is made from TRBV27 and TRBJ2-6; tentative D gene TRBD2, with 6 bases matching. Sequenced material: peripheral blood. The nucleotides are TGTGCCAGCAGTTTATGGGGGGCTGGGGCCAACGTCCTGACTTTC. This sequence encodes CASSLWGAGANVLTF.